The 20 T cell receptor beta chains listed next were all sequenced from one sample in a study of blood T cells in healthy people across ages. Using a J-beta primer mix together with a sample-barcoded 5' primer, a second PCR was run for 7 to 11 cycles. Each CDR3 protein gets one entry after TCRdb re-called the 5' RACE reads with MiXCR. The sample yields hundreds of thousands of distinct CDR3 sequences, approximately 43% seen once. Input material: blood. The receptors shown here come from a woman aged 55-75 years in good health.

V is TRBV6-2 or TRBV6-3 and J is TRBJ2-4; perhaps D is TRBD1 or TRBD2 (5 bases each). The better agreement between TRBJ2-5 and the DNA end casts doubt on the J call. This CDR3 contains 16 residues. The germline V gene encodes CDR1 MNHEY and CDR2 SVGEGT. The CDR3 coding sequence is TGTGCCAGCAGTTACCCGGGGACGAAGCTAAAAGAGACCCAGTACTTC. This translates into CASSYPGTKLKETQYF.

As concerns this clonotype: At one end, the junction sequence differs from germline, possibly due to a read error. The genes are TRBV6-2 or TRBV6-3 and TRBJ2-3; D may match TRBD1 or TRBD2 (5 bases each). This CDR3 is 14 amino acids long. Per germline, CDR1 MNHEY and CDR2 SVGEGT. CDR3 loop: CASLGRTSIDTQYF. The CDR3 bases are TGTGCCAGTCTGGGACGCACGAGCATAGATACGCAGTATTTT.

This chain joins TRBV7-9 and TRBJ1-2, with 7 bases that match TRBD1. V trimming: 7 bases; J trimming: 1 base; junction bases outside the gene matches: 6. Germline V gene data show CDR1 as SEHNR and CDR2 as FQNEAQ (reference sequence). This CDR3 contains 14 residues. The CDR3 protein is CASTVGQYNYGYTF. In DNA form, the CDR3 reads TGTGCCAGCACCGTGGGACAGTATAACTATGGCTACACCTTC.

As concerns this clonotype: Possible read error: a much larger clone is one base away. The chain carries TRBV5-1 and TRBJ2-3; 10 nucleotides agree with TRBD2. The junction had 3 bases not matched to a gene; V was cut back by 4 bases and J by 4 bases. The CDR3 has 14 residues. The V gene's germline CDR1 is SGHRS and CDR2 YFSETQ. CDR3 in DNA: TGCGCCAGCAGCGCTAGCGGGGGCGCAGATACGCAGTATTTT. Translating gives CASSASGGADTQYF.

In its sample, this clonotype was seen many times. The chain joins TRBV3-1 to TRBJ2-3, with 14 positions matching TRBD2. Germline assignment: CDR1 LGHDT and CDR2 YNNKEL (reference sequence). This CDR3 region has 16 residues. Trimming removed 4 bases from V and 3 bases from J; junction bases left unmatched: 3. CDR3 sequence (DNA): TGTGCCAGCAGCCCAGGGACTAGCGGGAGAACAGATACGCAGTATTTT. Amino acid sequence: CASSPGTSGRTDTQYF.

The chain carries TRBV7-2 and TRBJ2-1; 9 bases match TRBD2. Germline V CDR1 and CDR2: SGHTA, FQGNSA. The CDR3 contains 16 residues. V was pared by 2 bases and J by 10 bases, with 12 bases of the junction left unmatched. The CDR3 sequence is CASSLSGAGGNHEQFF. CDR3 coding DNA: TGTGCCAGCAGCTTAAGTGGTGCGGGAGGGAATCACGAGCAGTTCTTC.

This clonotype came up a few times. This chain connects TRBV10-3 to TRBJ1-6; 10 bases align to TRBD1. V lost 0 bases to trimming and J lost 6 bases; unmatched junction nucleotides: 5. CDR1 and CDR2 from the germline V gene are ENHRY and SYGVKD. This CDR3 is 17 amino acids long. This chain's CDR3 is CAISESGTGVGNSPLHF. CDR3 DNA sequence: TGTGCCATCAGTGAGTCAGGGACAGGGGTTGGTAATTCACCCCTCCACTTT.

This clonotype was counted between two and nine times. This chain uses TRBV5-6 with TRBJ2-7; D is unresolved. The CDR3 runs 14 residues. The germline V gene encodes CDR1 SGHDT and CDR2 YYEEEE. The V gene lost 1 base and the J gene lost 5 bases, with 13 bases spanning the gap. CDR3 in DNA: TGTGCCAGCAGCTTGACTACAAATCCCGACGAGCAGTACTTC. Amino acid sequence: CASSLTTNPDEQYF.

This clonotype came up a few times. V usage is TRBV28 and J usage is TRBJ2-5; possible D gene TRBD1, 6 bases. The length of the CDR3 is 16 residues. Between the trimmed V and J ends, which lost 8 bases and 1 base, there was a span of 20 bases. Germline V CDR1 and CDR2: MDHEN, SYDVKM. CDR3 sequence (DNA): TGTGCCAGCGAAGAGTTTGGTAGGGGGAGCCAAGAGACCCAGTACTTC. It is translated as CASEEFGRGSQETQYF.

This clonotype has a single count. The V gene is TRBV5-4, the J gene TRBJ1-1, with D unresolved. V lost 0 bases, J lost 6 bases, and 6 bases lay in between. Germline V gene data show CDR1 as SGHNT and CDR2 as YYREEE (reference sequence). The CDR3 length is 12 residues. The CDR3 reads CASSLGRSEAFF. DNA of the CDR3: TGTGCCAGCAGCTTGGGCCGTTCTGAAGCTTTCTTT.

This clonotype was counted at least ten times. The gene calls are TRBV7-9 and TRBJ1-6; the match to TRBD1 covers 7 bases. CDR3 size: 16 residues. V lost 5 bases, J lost 7 bases, and 11 bases stayed unmatched. Looked up from germline, CDR1 is SEHNR and CDR2 is FQNEAQ (reference sequence). The CDR3 DNA sequence: TGTGCCAGCAGCCAACAACAGGGGACTGGGAATTCACCCCTCCACTTT. It translates to CASSQQQGTGNSPLHF.

This clonotype has more than one count but fewer than ten. The chain uses TRBV24-1 and TRBJ2-7; D gene ambiguous. Germline values: CDR1 KGHDR, CDR2 SFDVKD. The CDR3 has 13 residues. Between the trimmed V and J ends, which lost 5 bases and 4 bases, there was a span of 11 bases. This CDR3 is CATSARSFYEQYF. CDR3 DNA: TGTGCCACCAGTGCTCGATCATTTTACGAGCAGTACTTC.

The chain is built from TRBV3-1 and TRBJ2-3, with D hard to call. This CDR3 contains 14 residues. The germline V and J ends were trimmed by 2 bases and 1 base, with 7 bases remaining between them. The germline V gene encodes CDR1 LGHDT and CDR2 YNNKEL (reference sequence). CDR3 sequence (DNA): TGTGCCAGCAGCCAACGAACTCGCACAGATACGCAGTATTTT. This encodes CASSQRTRTDTQYF.

J is TRBJ2-1 and V is TRBV25-1; possibly TRBD2 for D (6 bases). CDR3 length equals 16 residues. V gave up 1 base and J gave up 8 bases, with 18 bases separating them. CDR1 and CDR2 from the germline V gene are MGHDK and SYGVNS. In DNA form, the CDR3 reads TGTGCCAGCAGTGAATCCCCGGGAGCCAAGGTCGATGAGCAGTTCTTC. It yields the protein CASSESPGAKVDEQFF.

Turning to this clonotype: One end of the junction fails to match germline, which may point to a read error. J is TRBJ2-5 and V is TRBV6-1; possible D gene TRBD2, 5 bases. CDR1 is MNHNS and CDR2 is SASEGT in the germline V gene. CDR3 size: 12 residues. CDR3 in DNA: TGTGCCAGCAGGGAAGCGTCGGGAAGCCAGTACTTC. The encoded protein is CASREASGSQYF.

This clonotype has just a few counts. The V call is TRBV6-2 or TRBV6-3, the J call TRBJ1-5; D is uncertain. CDR1 and CDR2 (germline): MNHEY, SVGEGT. The CDR3 runs 15 residues. Trimming removed 6 bases from V and 0 bases from J, with 12 bases in between. CDR3 coding DNA: TGTGCCAGCAGCACCAGTGGGGTTAGCAATCAGCCCCAGCATTTT. Protein sequence: CASSTSGVSNQPQHF.

The rearrangement uses TRBV6-2 or TRBV6-3 and TRBJ2-5, with D possibly TRBD2 on 6 matching bases. The better agreement between TRBJ2-7 and the DNA end casts doubt on the J call. The CDR3 is 12 residues long. Germline CDR1 and CDR2: MNHEY and SVGEGT. CDR3 loop: CASSRLAYEQYF. DNA for the CDR3: TGTGCCAGCAGCCGACTAGCCTACGAGCAGTACTTC.

The V gene is TRBV27, the J gene TRBJ1-5; 12 bases match TRBD1. The CDR3 is 16 amino acids. From germline, CDR1 is MNHEY and CDR2 SMNVEV (reference sequence). V shed 3 bases, J shed 5 bases, and the junction held 5 bases outside the gene matches. For the CDR3, the DNA is TGTGCCAGCAGTTTTGGGACAGGGGGCAGGGATCAGCCCCAGCATTTT. Translation: CASSFGTGGRDQPQHF.

The chain carries TRBV20-1 and TRBJ2-1, with TRBD2 matching over 9 bases. Germline assignment: CDR1 DFQATT and CDR2 SNEGSKA (reference sequence). J gave up 9 bases and V 0 bases, and 9 bases lay outside the gene matches. The CDR3 covers 15 residues. CDR3 protein: CSAREATSGLGEQFF. As DNA, the CDR3 is TGCAGTGCTAGAGAGGCGACTAGCGGATTGGGTGAGCAGTTCTTC.

The chain has TRBV27 and TRBJ2-5; 10 bases fit TRBD1. The CDR3 has 15 residues. From germline, CDR1 is MNHEY and CDR2 SMNVEV (reference sequence). The J segment lost 4 bases and the V segment lost 0 bases, leaving 2 bases of the junction unmatched. CDR3: CASSLSWTGGETQYF. The DNA of the CDR3 is TGTGCCAGCAGTTTATCTTGGACAGGGGGAGAGACCCAGTACTTC.